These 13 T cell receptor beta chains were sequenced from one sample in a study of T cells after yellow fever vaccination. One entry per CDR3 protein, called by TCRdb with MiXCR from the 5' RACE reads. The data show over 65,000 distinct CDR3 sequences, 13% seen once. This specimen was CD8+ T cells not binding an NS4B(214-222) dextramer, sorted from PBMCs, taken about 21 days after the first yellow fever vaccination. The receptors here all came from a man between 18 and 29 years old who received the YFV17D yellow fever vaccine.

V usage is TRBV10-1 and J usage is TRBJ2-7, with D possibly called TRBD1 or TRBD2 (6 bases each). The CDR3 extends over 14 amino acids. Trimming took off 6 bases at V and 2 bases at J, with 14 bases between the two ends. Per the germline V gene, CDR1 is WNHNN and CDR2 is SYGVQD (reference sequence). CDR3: CASRRDTIPYEQYV. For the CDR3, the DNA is TGCGCCAGCAGGCGGGACACCATCCCCTACGAGCAGTACGTC.

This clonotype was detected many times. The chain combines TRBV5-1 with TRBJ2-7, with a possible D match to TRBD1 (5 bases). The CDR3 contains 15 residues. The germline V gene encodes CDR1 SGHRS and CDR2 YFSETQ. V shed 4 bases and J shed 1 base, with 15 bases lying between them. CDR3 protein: CASSPRQPLSYEQYF. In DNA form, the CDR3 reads TGCGCCAGCAGCCCGCGACAGCCCCTTTCCTACGAGCAGTACTTC.

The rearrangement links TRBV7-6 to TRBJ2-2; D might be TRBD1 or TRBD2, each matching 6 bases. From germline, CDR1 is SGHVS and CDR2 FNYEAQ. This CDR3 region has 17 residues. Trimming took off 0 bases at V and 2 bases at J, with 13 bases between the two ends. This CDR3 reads CASSLAGGRDNTGELFF. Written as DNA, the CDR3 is TGTGCCAGCAGCTTAGCGGGGGGCAGGGATAACACCGGGGAGCTGTTTTTT.

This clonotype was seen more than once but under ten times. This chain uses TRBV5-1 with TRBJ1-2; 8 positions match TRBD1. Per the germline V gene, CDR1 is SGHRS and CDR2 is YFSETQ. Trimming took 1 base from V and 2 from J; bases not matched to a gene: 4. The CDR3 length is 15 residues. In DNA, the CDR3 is TGCGCCAGCAGCTTGCGGCAGGGGGCAAACTATGGCTACACCTTC. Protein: CASSLRQGANYGYTF.

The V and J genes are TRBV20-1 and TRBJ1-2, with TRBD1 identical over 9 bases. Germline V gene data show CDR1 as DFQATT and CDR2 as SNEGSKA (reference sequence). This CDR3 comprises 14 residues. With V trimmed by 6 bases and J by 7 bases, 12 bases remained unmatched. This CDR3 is CSAELPGQGGGYTF. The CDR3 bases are TGCAGTGCAGAGCTACCGGGACAGGGCGGTGGCTACACCTTC.

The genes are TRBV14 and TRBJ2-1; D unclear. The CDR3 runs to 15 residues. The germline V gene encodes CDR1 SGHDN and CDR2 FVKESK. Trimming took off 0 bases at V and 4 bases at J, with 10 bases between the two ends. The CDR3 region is CASSQEPEEYNEQFF. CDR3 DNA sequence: TGTGCCAGCAGCCAAGAACCAGAGGAGTACAATGAGCAGTTCTTC.

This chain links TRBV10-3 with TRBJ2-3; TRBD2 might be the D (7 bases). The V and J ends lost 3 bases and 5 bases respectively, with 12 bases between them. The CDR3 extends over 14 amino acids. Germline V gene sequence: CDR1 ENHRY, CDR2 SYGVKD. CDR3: CAISDGGRKDTQYF. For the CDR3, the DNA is TGTGCCATCAGTGACGGGGGGCGGAAAGATACGCAGTATTTT.

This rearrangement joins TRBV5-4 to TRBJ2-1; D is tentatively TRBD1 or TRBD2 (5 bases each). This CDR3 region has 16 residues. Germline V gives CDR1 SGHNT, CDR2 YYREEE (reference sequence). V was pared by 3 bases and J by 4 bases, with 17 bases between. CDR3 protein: CASSSGTRQEYNEQFF. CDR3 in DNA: TGTGCCAGCAGCTCCGGGACGCGCCAGGAATACAATGAGCAGTTCTTC. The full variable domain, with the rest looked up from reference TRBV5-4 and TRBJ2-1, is ETGVTQSPTHLIKTRGQQVTLRCSSQSGHNTVSWYQQALGQGPQFIFQYYREEENGRGNFPPRFSGLQFPNYSSELNVNALELDDSALYLCASSSGTRQEYNEQFFGPGTRLTVL.

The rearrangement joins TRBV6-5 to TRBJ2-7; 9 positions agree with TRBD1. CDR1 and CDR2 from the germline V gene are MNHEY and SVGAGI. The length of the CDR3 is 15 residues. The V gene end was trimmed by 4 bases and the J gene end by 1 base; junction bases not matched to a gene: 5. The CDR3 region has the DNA TGTGCCAGCAGTTTACAGACAGGGGGTTCCTACGAGCAGTACGTC. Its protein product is CASSLQTGGSYEQYV.

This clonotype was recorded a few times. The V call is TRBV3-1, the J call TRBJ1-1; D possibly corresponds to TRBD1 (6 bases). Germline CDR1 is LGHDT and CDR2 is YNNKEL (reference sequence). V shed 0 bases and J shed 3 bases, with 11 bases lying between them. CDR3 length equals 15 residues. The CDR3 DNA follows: TGTGCCAGCAGCCAAGACTGGGGGCCGTACACTGAAGCTTTCTTT. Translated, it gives CASSQDWGPYTEAFF.

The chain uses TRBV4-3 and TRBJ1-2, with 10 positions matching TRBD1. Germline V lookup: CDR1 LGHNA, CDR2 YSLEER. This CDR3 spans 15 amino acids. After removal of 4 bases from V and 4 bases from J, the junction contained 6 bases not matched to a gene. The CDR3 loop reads CASSPGQGNTYGYTF. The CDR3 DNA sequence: TGCGCCAGCAGCCCGGGACAGGGGAATACCTATGGCTACACCTTC.

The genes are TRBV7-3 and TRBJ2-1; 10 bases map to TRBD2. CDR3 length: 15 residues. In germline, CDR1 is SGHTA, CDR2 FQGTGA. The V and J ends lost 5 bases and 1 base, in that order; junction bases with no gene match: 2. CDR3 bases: TGTGCCAGCAGCCGTAGCGGGGGGTCCTACAATGAGCAGTTCTTC. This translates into CASSRSGGSYNEQFF.

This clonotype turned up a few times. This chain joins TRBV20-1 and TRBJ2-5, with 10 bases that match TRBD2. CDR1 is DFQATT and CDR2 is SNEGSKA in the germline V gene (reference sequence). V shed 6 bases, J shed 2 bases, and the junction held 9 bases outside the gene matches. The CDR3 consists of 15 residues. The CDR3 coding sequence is TGCAGTGCAGGGACTAGCGAGAGGTCTCAAGAGACCCAGTACTTC. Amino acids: CSAGTSERSQETQYF.